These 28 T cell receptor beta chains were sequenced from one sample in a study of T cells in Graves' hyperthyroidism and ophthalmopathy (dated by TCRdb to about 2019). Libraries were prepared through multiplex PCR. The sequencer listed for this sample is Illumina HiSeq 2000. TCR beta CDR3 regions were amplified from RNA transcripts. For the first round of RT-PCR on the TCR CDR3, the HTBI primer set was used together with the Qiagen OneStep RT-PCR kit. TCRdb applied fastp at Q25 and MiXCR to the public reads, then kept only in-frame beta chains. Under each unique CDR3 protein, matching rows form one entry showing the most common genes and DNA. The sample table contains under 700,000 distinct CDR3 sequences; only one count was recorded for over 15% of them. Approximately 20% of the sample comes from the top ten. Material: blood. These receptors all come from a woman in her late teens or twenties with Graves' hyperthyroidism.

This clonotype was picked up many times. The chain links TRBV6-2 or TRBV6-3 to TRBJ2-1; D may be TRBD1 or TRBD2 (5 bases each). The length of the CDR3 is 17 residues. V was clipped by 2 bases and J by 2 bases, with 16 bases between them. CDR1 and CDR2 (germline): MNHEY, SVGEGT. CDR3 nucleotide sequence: TGTGCCAGCAGTTACATATCCGGGACCGCGGCCTACAATGAGCAGTTCTTC. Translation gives CASSYISGTAAYNEQFF.

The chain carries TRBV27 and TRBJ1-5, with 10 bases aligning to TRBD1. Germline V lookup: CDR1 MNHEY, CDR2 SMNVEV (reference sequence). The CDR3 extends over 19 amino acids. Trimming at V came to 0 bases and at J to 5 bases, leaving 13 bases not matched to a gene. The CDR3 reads CASSLSGGQGIVRDQPQHF. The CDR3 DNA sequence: TGTGCCAGCAGTTTATCGGGGGGACAGGGGATTGTCCGAGATCAGCCCCAGCATTTT.

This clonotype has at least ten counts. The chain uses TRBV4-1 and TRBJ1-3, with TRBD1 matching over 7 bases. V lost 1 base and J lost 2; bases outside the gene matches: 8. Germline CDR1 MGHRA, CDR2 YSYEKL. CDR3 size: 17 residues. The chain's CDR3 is CASSQGPSQGTGNTIYF. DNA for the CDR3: TGCGCCAGCAGCCAAGGACCTTCACAGGGGACTGGAAACACCATATATTTT.

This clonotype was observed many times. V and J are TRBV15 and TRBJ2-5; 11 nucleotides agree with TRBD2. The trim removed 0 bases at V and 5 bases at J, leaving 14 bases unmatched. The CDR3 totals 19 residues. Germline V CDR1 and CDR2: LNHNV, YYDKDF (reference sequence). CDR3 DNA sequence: TGTGCCACCAGCAGAGATAAAGGGGCTAGCGGGAGGAGGACCGAGACCCAGTACTTC. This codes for CATSRDKGASGRRTETQYF.

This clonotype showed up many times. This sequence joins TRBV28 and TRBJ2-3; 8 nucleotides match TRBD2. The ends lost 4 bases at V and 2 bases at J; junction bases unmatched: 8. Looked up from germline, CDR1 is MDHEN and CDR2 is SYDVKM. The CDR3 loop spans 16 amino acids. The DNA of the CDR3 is TGTGCCAGCAGTTCCCCACTAGCGGCCCACACAGATACGCAGTATTTT. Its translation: CASSSPLAAHTDTQYF.

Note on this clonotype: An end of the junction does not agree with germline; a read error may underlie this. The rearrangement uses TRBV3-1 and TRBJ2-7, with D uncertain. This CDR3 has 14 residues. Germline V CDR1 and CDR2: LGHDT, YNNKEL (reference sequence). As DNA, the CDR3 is TGTGCCAACAGCCAAGCTCGCGCCTCCTACGAGCAGTACTTC. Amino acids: CANSQARASYEQYF.

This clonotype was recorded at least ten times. CDR3 in amino acids: CASSLRTSVARDEQFF. The CDR3 region has the DNA TGTGCCAGCAGTCTACGGACTAGCGTAGCGAGGGATGAGCAGTTCTTC. The chain recombines TRBV7-9 with TRBJ2-1; 9 nucleotides align to TRBD2. Germline loops: CDR1 SEHNR, CDR2 FQNEAQ (reference sequence). J lost 8 bases, V lost 6 bases, and 14 bases had no gene match. CDR3 size: 16 residues. Based on the CDR3 plus reference TRBV7-9 and TRBJ2-1, the full variable domain is DTGVSQNPRHKITKRGQNVTFRCDPISEHNRLYWYRQTLGQGPEFLTYFQNEAQLEKSRLLSDRFSAERPKGSFSTLEIQRTEQGDSAMYLCASSLRTSVARDEQFFGPGTRLTVL.

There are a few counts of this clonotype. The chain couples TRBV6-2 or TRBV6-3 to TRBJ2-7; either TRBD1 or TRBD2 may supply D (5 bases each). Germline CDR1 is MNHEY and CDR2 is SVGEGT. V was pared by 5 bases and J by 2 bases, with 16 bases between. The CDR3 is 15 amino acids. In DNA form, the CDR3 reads TGTGCCAGCAGTGGTACCCGGGACCGAACCTACGAGCAGTACTTC. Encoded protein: CASSGTRDRTYEQYF.

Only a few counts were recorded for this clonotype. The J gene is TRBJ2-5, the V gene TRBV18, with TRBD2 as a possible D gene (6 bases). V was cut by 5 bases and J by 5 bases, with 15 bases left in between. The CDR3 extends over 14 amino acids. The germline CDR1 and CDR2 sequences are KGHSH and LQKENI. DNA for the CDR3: TGTGCCAGCTCAACCCTGGCGGGATTCGAGACCCAGTACTTC. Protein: CASSTLAGFETQYF.

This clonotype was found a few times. CDR3 protein: CAISLGTNTNHEQYF. The CDR3 nucleotides are TGTGCCATCAGCCTAGGGACGAATACAAACCACGAGCAGTACTTC. V gene TRBV10-3 combines with J gene TRBJ2-7; D may be TRBD1 or TRBD2 (5 bases each). There are 15 residues in the CDR3. CDR1 ENHRY and CDR2 SYGVKD come from the germline V gene. Trimming removed 6 bases from V and 5 bases from J, with 20 bases in between.

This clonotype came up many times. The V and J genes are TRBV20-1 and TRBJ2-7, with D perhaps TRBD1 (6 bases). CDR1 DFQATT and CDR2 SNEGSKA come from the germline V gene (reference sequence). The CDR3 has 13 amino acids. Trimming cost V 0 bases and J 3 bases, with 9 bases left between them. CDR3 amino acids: CSARDPGDYEQYF. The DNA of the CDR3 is TGCAGTGCTAGAGATCCAGGGGACTACGAGCAGTACTTC.

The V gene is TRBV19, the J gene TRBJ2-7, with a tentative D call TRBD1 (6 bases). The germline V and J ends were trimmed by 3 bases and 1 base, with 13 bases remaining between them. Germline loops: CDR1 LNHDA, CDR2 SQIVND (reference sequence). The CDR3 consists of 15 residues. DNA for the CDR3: TGTGCCAGTAGTATCAGGGGCCCAAGTTCCTACGAGCAGTACTTC. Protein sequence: CASSIRGPSSYEQYF. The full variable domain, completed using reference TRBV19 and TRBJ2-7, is DGGITQSPKYLFRKEGQNVTLSCEQNLNHDAMYWYRQDPGQGLRLIYYSQIVNDFQKGDIAEGYSVSREKKESFPLTVTSAQKNPTAFYLCASSIRGPSSYEQYFGPGTRLTVT.

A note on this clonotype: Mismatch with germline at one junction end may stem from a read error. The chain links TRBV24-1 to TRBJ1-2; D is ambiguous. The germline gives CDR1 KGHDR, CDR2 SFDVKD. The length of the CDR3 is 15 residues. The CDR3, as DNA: TGTGCCACCGGTGATGTTGCGGGAGACAACTATGGCTACACCTTC. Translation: CATGDVAGDNYGYTF.

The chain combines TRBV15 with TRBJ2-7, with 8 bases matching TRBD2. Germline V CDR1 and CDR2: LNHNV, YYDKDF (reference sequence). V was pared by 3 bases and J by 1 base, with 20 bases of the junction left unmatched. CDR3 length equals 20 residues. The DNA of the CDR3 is TGTGCCACCAGCAGCCTCGCGGGGAGCGGGAGACCAATTCGATCCTACGAGCAGTACTTC. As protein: CATSSLAGSGRPIRSYEQYF.

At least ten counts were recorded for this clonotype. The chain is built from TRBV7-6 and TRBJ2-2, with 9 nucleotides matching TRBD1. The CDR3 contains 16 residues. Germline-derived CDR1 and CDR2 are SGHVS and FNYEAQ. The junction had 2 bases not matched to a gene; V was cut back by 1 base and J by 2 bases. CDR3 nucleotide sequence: TGTGCCAGCAGCTTAGGGGGACAGGGTAACACCGGGGAGCTGTTTTTT. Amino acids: CASSLGGQGNTGELFF.

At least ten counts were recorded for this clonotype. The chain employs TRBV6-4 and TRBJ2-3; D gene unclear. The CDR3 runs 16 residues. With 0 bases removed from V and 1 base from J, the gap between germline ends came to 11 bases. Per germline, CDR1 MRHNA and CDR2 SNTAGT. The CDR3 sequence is CASSDSTGGGTDTQYF. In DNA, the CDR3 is TGTGCCAGCAGTGACTCGACGGGCGGAGGCACAGATACGCAGTATTTT.

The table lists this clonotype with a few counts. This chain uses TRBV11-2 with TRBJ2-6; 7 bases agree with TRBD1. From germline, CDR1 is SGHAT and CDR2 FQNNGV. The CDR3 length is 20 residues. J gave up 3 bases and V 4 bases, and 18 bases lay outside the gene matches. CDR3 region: CASSYLTRTGLFGGANVLTF. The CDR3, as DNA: TGTGCCAGCAGCTACCTCACTCGGACAGGATTATTTGGTGGGGCCAACGTCCTGACTTTC. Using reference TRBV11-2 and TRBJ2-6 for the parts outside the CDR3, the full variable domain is EAGVAQSPRYKIIEKRQSVAFWCNPISGHATLYWYQQILGQGPKLLIQFQNNGVVDDSQLPKDRFSAERLKGVDSTLKIQPAKLEDSAVYLCASSYLTRTGLFGGANVLTFGAGSRLTVL.

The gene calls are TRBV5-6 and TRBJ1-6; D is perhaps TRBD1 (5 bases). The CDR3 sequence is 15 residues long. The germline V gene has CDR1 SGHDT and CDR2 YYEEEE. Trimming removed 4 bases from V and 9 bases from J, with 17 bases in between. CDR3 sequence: CASSPRAGFGSPLHF. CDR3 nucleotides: TGTGCCAGCAGCCCCAGAGCAGGGTTCGGTTCACCCCTCCACTTT.

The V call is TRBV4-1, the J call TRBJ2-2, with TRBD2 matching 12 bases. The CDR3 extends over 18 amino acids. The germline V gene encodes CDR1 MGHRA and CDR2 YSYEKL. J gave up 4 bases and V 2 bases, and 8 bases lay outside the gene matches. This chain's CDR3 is CASSQIKLAGGGTGELFF. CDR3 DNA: TGCGCCAGCAGCCAAATCAAACTAGCGGGAGGAGGCACCGGGGAGCTGTTTTTT.

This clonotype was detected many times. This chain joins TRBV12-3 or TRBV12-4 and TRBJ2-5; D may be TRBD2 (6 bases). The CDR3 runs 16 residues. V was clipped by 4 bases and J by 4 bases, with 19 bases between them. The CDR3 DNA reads TGTGCCAGCAGTTGGGTCGGCGGGATCTTCCCAGAGACCCAGTACTTC. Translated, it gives CASSWVGGIFPETQYF.

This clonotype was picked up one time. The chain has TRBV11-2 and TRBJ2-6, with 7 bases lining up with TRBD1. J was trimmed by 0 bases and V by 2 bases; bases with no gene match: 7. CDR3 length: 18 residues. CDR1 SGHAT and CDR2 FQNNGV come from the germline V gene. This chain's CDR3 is CASSLSRDRPSGANVLTF. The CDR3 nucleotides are TGTGCCAGCAGCTTAAGCCGGGACAGACCCTCTGGGGCCAACGTCCTGACTTTC. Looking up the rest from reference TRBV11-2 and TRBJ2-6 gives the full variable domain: EAGVAQSPRYKIIEKRQSVAFWCNPISGHATLYWYQQILGQGPKLLIQFQNNGVVDDSQLPKDRFSAERLKGVDSTLKIQPAKLEDSAVYLCASSLSRDRPSGANVLTFGAGSRLTVL.

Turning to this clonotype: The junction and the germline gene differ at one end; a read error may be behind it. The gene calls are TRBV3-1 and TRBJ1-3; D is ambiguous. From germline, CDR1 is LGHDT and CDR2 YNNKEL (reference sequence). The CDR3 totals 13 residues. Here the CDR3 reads CASSQGNGNTVYF. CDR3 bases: TGTGCCAGCAGCCAAGGTAACGGAAACACCGTATATTTT.

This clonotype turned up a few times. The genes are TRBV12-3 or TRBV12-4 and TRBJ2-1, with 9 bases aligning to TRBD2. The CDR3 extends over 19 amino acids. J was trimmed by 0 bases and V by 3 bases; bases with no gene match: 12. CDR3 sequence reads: CASSLVPKAGGLSYNEQFF. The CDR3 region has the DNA TGTGCCAGCAGTTTGGTCCCTAAAGCGGGGGGCCTCTCCTACAATGAGCAGTTCTTC.

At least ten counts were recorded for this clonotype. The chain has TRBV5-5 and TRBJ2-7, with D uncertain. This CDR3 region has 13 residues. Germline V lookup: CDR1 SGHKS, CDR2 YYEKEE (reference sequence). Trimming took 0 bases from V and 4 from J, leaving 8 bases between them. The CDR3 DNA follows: TGTGCCAGCAGCTTGGTGGTAGGATACGAGCAGTACTTC. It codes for CASSLVVGYEQYF. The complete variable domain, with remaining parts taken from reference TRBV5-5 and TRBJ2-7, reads DAGVTQSPTHLIKTRGQQVTLRCSPISGHKSVSWYQQVLGQGPQFIFQYYEKEERGRGNFPDRFSARQFPNYSSELNVNALLLGDSALYLCASSLVVGYEQYFGPGTRLTVT.

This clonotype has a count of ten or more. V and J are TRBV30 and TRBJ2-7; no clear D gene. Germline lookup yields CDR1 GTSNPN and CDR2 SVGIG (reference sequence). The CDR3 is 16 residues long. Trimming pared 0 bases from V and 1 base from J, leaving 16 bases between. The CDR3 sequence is CAWSVWLGSRSYEQYF. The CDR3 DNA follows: TGTGCCTGGAGTGTATGGTTGGGGTCACGATCCTACGAGCAGTACTTC.

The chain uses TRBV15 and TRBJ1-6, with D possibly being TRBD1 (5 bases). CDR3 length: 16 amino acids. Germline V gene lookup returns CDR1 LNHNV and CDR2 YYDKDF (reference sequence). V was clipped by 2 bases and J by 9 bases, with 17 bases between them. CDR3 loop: CATSRPQGARVSPLHF. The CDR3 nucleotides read TGTGCCACCAGCAGACCTCAGGGAGCGAGGGTTTCACCCCTCCACTTT.

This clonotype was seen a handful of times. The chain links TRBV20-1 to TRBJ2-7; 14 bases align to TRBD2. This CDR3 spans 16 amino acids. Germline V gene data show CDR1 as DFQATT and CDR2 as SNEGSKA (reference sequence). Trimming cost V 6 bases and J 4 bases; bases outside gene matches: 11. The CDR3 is CSATEGLAGATYEQYF. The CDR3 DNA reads TGCAGTGCCACCGAGGGACTAGCGGGGGCGACTTACGAGCAGTACTTC.

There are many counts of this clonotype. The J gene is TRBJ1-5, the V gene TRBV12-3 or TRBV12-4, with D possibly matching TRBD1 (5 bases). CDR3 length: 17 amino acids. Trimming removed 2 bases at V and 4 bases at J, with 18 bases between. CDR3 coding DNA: TGTGCCAGCAGTTTAATTTTAGGTAGGACACCTAATCAGCCCCAGCATTTT. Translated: CASSLILGRTPNQPQHF.